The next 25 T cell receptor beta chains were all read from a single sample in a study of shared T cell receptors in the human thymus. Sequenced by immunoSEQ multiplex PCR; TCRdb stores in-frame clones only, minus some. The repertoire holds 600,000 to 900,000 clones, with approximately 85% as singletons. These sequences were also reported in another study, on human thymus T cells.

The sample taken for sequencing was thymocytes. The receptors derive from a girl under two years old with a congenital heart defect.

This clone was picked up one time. The CDR3 sequence is CSAPQREQFF. The CDR3 region has the DNA TGCAGTGCCCCCCAGCGGGAGCAGTTCTTC. The J gene is TRBJ2-1, the V gene TRBV20-1; TRBD2 might be the D (5 bases). The germline V gene encodes CDR1 DFQATT and CDR2 SNEGSKA (reference sequence). V dropped 6 bases and J dropped 10 bases, with 10 bases sitting between them. The CDR3 spans 10 residues.

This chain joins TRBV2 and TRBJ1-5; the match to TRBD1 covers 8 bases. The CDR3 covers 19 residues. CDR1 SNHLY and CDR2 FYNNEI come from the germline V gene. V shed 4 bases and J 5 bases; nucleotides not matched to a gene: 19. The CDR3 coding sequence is TGTGCCAGCAGTGTGGACAGGGTCGCGTTAAGATCCCCAGATCAGCCCCAGCATTTT. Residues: CASSVDRVALRSPDQPQHF. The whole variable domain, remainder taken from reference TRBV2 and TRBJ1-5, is EPEVTQTPSHQVTQMGQEVILRCVPISNHLYFYWYRQILGQKVEFLVSFYNNEISEKSEIFDDQFSVERPDGSNFTLKIRSTKLEDSAMYFCASSVDRVALRSPDQPQHFGDGTRLSIL.

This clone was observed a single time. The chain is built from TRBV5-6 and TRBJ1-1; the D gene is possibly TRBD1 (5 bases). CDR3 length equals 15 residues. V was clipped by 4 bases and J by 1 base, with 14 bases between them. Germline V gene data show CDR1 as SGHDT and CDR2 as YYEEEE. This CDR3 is CASSGPGGTNTEAFF. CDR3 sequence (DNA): TGTGCCAGCAGCGGCCCCGGGGGGACGAACACTGAAGCTTTCTTT.

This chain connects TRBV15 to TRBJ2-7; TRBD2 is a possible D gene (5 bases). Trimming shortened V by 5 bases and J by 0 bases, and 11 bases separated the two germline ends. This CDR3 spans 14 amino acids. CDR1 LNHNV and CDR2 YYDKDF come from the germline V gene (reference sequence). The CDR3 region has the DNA TGTGCCACCAGCCGCGCGGGCCTCTCCTACGAGCAGTACTTC. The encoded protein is CATSRAGLSYEQYF.

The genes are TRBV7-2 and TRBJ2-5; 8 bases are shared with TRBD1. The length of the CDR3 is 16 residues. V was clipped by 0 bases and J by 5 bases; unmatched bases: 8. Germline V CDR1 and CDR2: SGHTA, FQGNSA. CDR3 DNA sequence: TGTGCCAGCAGCTTAGCGCCCACAGGGGGTCGGGAGACCCAGTACTTC. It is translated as CASSLAPTGGRETQYF.

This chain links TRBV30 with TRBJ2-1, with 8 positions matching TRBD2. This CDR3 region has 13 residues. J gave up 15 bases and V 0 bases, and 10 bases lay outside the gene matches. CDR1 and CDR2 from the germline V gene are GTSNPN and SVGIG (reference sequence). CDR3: CAWSVRAKGLGFF. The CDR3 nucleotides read TGTGCCTGGAGTGTAAGGGCTAAGGGACTAGGGTTCTTC.

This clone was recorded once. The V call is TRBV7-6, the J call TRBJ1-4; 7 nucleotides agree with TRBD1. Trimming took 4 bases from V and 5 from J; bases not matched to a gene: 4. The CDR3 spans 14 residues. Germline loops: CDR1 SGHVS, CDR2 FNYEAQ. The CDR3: CASSYGQENEKLFF. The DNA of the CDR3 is TGTGCCAGCAGCTACGGACAGGAAAATGAAAAACTGTTTTTT.

The CDR3 reads CASSLDPGGTDTQYF. The CDR3 DNA sequence: TGTGCCAGCAGCTTAGACCCAGGGGGCACAGATACGCAGTATTTT. The rearrangement joins TRBV7-6 to TRBJ2-3; D may be TRBD1 (6 bases). Germline lookup yields CDR1 SGHVS and CDR2 FNYEAQ. V lost 1 base and J lost 1, with 9 bases in between. The CDR3 spans 15 residues.

The DNA of the CDR3 is TGCGCCAGCAGCCAAGAAGGGGGGGGCCATGAGCAGTTCTTC. Protein sequence: CASSQEGGGHEQFF. V usage is TRBV4-1 and J usage is TRBJ2-1; D may be TRBD2 (7 bases). V lost 0 bases, J lost 8 bases, and 11 bases lay in between. The CDR3 spans 14 residues. The V gene's germline CDR1 is MGHRA and CDR2 YSYEKL.

CDR3 protein: CASSARTGINTVGSPLHF. CDR3 sequence (DNA): TGTGCCAGCAGCGCTCGAACAGGGATCAATACGGTAGGATCACCCCTCCACTTT. The chain recombines TRBV9 with TRBJ1-6, with D perhaps TRBD1 (6 bases). V was trimmed by 3 bases and J by 10 bases, leaving 26 bases between them. Germline-derived CDR1 and CDR2 are SGDLS and YYNGEE. The CDR3 runs 18 residues.

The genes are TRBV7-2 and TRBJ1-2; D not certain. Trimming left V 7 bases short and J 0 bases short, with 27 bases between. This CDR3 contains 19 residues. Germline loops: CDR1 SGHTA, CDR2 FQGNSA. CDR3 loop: CASNNPLRHIEGANYGYTF. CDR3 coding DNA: TGTGCCAGCAACAACCCCCTCCGACATATCGAGGGAGCTAACTATGGCTACACCTTC. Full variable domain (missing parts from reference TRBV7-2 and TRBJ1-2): GAGVSQSPSNKVTEKGKDVELRCDPISGHTALYWYRQSLGQGLEFLIYFQGNSAPDKSGLPSDRFSAERTGGSVSTLTIQRTQQEDSAVYLCASNNPLRHIEGANYGYTFGSGTRLTVV.

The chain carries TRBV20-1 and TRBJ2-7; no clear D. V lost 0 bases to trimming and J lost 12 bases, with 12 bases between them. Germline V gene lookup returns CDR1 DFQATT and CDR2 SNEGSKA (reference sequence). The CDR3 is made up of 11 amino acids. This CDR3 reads CSARDELVPYF. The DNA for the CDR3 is TGCAGTGCTAGAGATGAGCTAGTTCCGTACTTC.

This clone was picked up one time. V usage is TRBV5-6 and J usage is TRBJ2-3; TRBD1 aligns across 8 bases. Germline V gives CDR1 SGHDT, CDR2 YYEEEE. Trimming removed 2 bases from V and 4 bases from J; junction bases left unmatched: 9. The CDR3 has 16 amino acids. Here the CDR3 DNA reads TGTGCCAGCAGCTTTACTAGGGGACAGGTCGCAGATACGCAGTATTTT. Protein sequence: CASSFTRGQVADTQYF.

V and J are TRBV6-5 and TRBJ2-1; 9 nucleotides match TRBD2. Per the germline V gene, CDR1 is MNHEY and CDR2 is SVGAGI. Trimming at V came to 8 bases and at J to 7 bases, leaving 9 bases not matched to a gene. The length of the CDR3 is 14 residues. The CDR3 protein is CASPGGGAGNEQFF. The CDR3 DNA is TGTGCCAGCCCCGGCGGGGGGGCGGGTAATGAGCAGTTCTTC.

The CDR3 loop reads CASSPNRDRVLPGELFF. CDR3 coding DNA: TGTGCCAGCAGCCCAAACCGGGACAGGGTATTACCCGGGGAGCTGTTTTTT. This sequence joins TRBV7-6 and TRBJ2-2; the match to TRBD1 covers 9 bases. CDR3 length equals 17 residues. In germline, CDR1 is SGHVS, CDR2 FNYEAQ. The V segment lost 5 bases and the J segment 6 bases; nucleotides outside the gene matches: 13.

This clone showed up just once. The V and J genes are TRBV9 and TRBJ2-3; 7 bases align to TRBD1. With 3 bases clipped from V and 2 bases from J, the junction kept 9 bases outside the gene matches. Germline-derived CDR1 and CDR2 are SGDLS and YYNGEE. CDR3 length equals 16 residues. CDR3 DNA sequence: TGTGCCAGCAGCGCGAGACAGGGCCACCTCACAGATACGCAGTATTTT. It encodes CASSARQGHLTDTQYF.

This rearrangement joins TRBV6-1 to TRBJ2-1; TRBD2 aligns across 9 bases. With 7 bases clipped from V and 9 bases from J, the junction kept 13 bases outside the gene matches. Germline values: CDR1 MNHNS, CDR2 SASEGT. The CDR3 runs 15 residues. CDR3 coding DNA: TGTGCCAGCAAGGAACGGGCGGGGGGGCATGGTGAGCAGTTCTTC. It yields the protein CASKERAGGHGEQFF.

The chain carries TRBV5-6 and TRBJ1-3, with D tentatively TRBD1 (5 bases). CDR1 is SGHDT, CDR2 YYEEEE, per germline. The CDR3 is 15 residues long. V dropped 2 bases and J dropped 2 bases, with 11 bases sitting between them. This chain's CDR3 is CASSFSREPGNTIYF. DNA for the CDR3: TGTGCCAGCAGCTTTTCCAGGGAACCTGGAAACACCATATATTTT.

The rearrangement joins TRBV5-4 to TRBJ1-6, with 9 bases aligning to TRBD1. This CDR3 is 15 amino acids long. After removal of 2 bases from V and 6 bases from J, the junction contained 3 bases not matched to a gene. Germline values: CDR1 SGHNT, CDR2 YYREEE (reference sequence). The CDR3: CASSFETGGNSPLHF. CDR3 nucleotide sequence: TGTGCCAGCAGCTTCGAGACAGGGGGTAATTCACCCCTCCACTTT.

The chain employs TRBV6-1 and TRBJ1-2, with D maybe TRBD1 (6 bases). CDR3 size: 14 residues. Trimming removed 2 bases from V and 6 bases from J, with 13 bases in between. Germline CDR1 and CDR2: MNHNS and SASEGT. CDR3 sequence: CASSEREQGNGYTF. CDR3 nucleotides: TGTGCCAGCAGTGAACGAGAACAGGGCAATGGCTACACCTTC.

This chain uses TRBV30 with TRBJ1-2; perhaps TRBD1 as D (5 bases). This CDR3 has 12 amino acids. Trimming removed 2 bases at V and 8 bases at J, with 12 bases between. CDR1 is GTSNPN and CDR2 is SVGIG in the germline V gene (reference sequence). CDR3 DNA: TGTGCCTGGAGTCCCAGGGTATGCGGCTACACCTTC. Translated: CAWSPRVCGYTF.

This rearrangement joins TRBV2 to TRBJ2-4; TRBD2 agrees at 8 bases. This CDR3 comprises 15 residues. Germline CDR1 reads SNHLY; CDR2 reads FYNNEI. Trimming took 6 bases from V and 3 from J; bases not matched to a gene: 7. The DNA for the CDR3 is TGTGCCAGCAGGGGGGGCCGGGGGGGCAAAAACATTCAGTACTTC. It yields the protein CASRGGRGGKNIQYF. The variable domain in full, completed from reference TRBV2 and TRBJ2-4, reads EPEVTQTPSHQVTQMGQEVILRCVPISNHLYFYWYRQILGQKVEFLVSFYNNEISEKSEIFDDQFSVERPDGSNFTLKIRSTKLEDSAMYFCASRGGRGGKNIQYFGAGTRLSVL.

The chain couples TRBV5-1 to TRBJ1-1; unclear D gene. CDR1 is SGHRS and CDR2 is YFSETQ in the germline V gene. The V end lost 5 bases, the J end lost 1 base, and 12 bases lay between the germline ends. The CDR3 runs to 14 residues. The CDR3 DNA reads TGCGCCAGCAGTGTCCGTGAGAGGAACACTGAAGCTTTCTTT. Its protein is CASSVRERNTEAFF.

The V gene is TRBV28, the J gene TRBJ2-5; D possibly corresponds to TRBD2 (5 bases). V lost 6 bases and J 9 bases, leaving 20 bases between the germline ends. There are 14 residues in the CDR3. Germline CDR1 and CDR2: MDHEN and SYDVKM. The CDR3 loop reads CASSPTRLLRAQYF. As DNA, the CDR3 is TGTGCCAGCAGCCCCACTAGACTATTAAGGGCCCAGTACTTC.

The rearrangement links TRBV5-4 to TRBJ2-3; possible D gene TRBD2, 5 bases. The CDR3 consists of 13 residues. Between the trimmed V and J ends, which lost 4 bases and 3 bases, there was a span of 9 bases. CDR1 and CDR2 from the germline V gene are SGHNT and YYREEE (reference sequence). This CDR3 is CASSEDSTDTQYF. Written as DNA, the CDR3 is TGTGCCAGCAGCGAGGACTCTACAGATACGCAGTATTTT.